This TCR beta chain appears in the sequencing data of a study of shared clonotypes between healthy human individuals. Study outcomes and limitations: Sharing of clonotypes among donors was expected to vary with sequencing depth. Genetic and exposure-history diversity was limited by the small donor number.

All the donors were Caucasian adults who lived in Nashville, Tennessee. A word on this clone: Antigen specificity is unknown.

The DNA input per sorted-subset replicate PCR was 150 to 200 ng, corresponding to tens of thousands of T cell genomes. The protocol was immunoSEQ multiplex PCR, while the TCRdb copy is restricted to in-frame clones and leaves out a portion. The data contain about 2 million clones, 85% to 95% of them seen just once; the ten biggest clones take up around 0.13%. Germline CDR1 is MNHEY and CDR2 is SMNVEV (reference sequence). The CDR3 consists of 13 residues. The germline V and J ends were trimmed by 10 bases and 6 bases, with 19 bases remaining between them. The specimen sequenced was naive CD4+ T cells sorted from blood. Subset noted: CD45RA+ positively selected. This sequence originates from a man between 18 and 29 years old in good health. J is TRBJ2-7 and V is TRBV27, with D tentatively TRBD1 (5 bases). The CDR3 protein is CATKRQLGGEQYF. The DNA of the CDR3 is TGTGCCACCAAAAGACAGCTTGGTGGCGAGCAGTACTTC.